The sequence of this T cell receptor beta chain was determined in a study of T cells after yellow fever vaccination. Findings of the study overall: Detected again after the booster were most primary-vaccination clones, at 95% to 96% CD4 and approximately 87% CD8.

The CDR3 loop spans 15 amino acids. From germline, CDR1 is DFQATT and CDR2 SNEGSKA (reference sequence). The V and J ends lost 5 bases and 5 bases, in that order; junction bases with no gene match: 8. TCRdb reanalysed the 5' RACE reads using MiXCR and keeps one entry per CDR3 protein. Of about 340,000 distinct CDR3 sequences in the sample, around an eighth were seen once. As to this clonotype: Its antigen is still unknown.

Source: CD4+ T cells sorted from PBMCs, taken 15 days after the yellow fever booster vaccination. The sequence was obtained from a man between 18 and 29 years old who received the YFV17D yellow fever vaccine. This rearrangement joins TRBV20-1 to TRBJ2-3; 12 bases map to TRBD2. CDR3 sequence: CSADPSGGAGDTQYF. The CDR3 coding sequence is TGCAGTGCTGACCCTAGCGGGGGGGCGGGAGATACGCAGTATTTT.